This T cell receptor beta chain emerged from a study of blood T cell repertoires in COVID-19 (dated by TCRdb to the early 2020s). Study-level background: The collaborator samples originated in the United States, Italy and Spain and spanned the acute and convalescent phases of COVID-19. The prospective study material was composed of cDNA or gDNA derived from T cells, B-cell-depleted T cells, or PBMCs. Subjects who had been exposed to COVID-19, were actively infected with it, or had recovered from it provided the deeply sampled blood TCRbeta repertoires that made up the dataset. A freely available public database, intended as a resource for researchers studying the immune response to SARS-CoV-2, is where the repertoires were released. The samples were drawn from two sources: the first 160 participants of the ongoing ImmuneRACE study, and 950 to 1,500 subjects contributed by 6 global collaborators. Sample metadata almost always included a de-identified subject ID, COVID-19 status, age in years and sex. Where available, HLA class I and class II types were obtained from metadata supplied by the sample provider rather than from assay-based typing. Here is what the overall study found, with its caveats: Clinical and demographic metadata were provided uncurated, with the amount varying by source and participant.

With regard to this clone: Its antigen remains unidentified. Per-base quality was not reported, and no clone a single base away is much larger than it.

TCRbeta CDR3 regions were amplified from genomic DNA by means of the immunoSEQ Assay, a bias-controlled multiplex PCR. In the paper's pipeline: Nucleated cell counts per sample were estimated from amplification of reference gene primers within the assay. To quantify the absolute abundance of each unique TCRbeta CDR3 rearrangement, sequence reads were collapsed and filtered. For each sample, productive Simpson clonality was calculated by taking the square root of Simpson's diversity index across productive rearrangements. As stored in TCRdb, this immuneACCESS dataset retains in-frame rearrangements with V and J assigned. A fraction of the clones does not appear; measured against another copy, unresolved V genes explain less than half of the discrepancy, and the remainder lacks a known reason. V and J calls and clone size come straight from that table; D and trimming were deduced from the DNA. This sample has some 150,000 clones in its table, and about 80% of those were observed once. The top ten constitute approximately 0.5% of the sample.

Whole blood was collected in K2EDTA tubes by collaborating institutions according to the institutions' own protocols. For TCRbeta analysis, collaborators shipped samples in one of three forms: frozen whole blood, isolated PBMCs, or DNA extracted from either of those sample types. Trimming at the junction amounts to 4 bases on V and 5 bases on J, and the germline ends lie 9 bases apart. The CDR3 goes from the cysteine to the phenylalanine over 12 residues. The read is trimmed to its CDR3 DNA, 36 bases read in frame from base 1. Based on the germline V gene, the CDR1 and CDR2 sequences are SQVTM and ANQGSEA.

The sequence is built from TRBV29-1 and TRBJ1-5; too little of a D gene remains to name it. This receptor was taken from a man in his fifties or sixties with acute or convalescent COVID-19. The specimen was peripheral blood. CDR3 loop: CSVGAADQPQHF. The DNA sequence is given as TGCAGCGTTGGGGCAGCCGATCAGCCCCAGCATTTT.